In its sample, the clone carrying this T cell receptor beta chain was seen once. The data were taken from a study of sequential checkpoint blockade in melanoma. There are 13 residues in the CDR3. V was clipped by 2 bases and J by 6 bases; unmatched bases: 3. The V gene's germline CDR1 is LNHDA and CDR2 SQIVND (reference sequence). This sample's treatment: randomized to nivolumab then ipilimumab (arm A) or the reverse (arm B). Patients had received no earlier DNA-damaging chemotherapy. From thawed PBMCs, live CD3+CD8+ cells negative for CD19 and CD56 were sorted. The repertoire was sequenced with immunoSEQ multiplex PCR; TCRdb's copy has only in-frame clones and lacks some. The table records around 11,000 clones, roughly 77% of them present only once.

The sequence was collected from a human donor with melanoma. V usage is TRBV19 and J usage is TRBJ1-1, with 7 bases that match TRBD1. Sample: CD8+ T cells sorted from blood (inferred from file names), taken from a patient given nivolumab and ipilimumab in sequence. CDR3 DNA: TGTGCCAGTAGTATATCAGGGGGAGCTGAAGCTTTCTTT. Its protein is CASSISGGAEAFF.